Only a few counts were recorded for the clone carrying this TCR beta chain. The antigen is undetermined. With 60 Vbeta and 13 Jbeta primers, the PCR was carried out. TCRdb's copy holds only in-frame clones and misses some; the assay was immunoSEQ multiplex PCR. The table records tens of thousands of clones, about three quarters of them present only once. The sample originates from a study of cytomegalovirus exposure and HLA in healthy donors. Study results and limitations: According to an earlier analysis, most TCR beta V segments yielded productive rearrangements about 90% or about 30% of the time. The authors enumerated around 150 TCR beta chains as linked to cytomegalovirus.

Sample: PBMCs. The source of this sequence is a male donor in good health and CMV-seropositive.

Here the CDR3 reads CASSDRFQETQYF. As DNA, the CDR3 is TGTGCCAGCAGTGACAGGTTCCAAGAGACCCAGTACTTC. V and J are TRBV6-5 and TRBJ2-5, with D maybe TRBD1 (6 bases). The CDR3 length is 13 residues. Trimming took off 5 bases at V and 1 base at J, with 8 bases between the two ends. CDR1 is MNHEY and CDR2 is SVGAGI in the germline V gene.